This TCR beta chain is drawn from a study of T cell repertoires in cytomegalovirus infection. Study at large: The public TCR beta signatures pointed to both CMV infection and matching HLA type.

MiXCR, applied by TCRdb to the reads, yields one record per CDR3 protein. The repertoire includes a few hundred thousand distinct CDR3 sequences, around 8.7% of them detected once, and about 14% sits in the top ten. The CDR3 has 12 residues. V lost 6 bases, J lost 7 bases, and 7 bases lay in between. Findings of the study overall: Public TCR beta family frequency separated CMV-and-HLA carriers, including in an independent cohort.

In its sample, this clonotype was seen many times. Its target is not known. The clonotype comes from a human donor in good health (CMV status not recorded). Some clones in this sample may be carry-over from other donors' samples. The chain employs TRBV12-3 or TRBV12-4 and TRBJ1-6, with D unresolved. The source material was PBMCs. The CDR3 coding sequence is TGTGCCAGCAGCTCAAGGAATTCACCCCTCCACTTT. This encodes CASSSRNSPLHF.